The clone carrying this T cell receptor beta chain was picked up one time. Antigen unknown. This specimen comes from a study of stem cell transplantation in POMP-related autoinflammatory disease. TCRdb keeps only in-frame clones here, not all; method: immunoSEQ multiplex PCR. Of about 32,000 clones detected, about 90% appear once; the ten largest clones hold roughly 0.7%. Study outcomes and limitations: In PRAID patients, the number of distinct TRB V-J gene pairings was restricted.

In germline, CDR1 is MDHEN, CDR2 SYDVKM. The CDR3 covers 15 residues. Losses at the gene ends were 7 bases for V and 4 bases for J; bases not matched to a gene: 9. Sequencing used CD4+ T cells from PBMCs, obtained before stem cell transplantation. V usage is TRBV28 and J usage is TRBJ2-1; the match to TRBD1 covers 8 bases. The origin of this receptor is a human donor with POMP-related autoinflammation and immune dysregulation (PRAID). As DNA, the CDR3 is TGTGCCAGCACCAACCCCGGGACAGGTTACAATGAGCAGTTCTTC. Its protein is CASTNPGTGYNEQFF.